The source of this T cell receptor (beta chain) is a study of Graves' ophthalmopathy and Graves' hyperthyroidism. Amplification targeted the TCR beta CDR3 regions, with RNA transcripts as the source material. HTBI-primed first-round RT-PCR preceded second-round multiplex PCR. TCRdb re-analysed the multiplex PCR reads in MiXCR, keeping a single row per CDR3 protein. Of some 360,000 distinct CDR3 sequences listed, approximately 18% were seen once; the top ten hold 2% to 3%. In the case of this clonotype: Because the CDR3 is missing its conserved closing phenylalanine or tryptophan, this is likely a read error.

Trimming removed 8 bases at V and 0 bases at J, with 17 bases between. There are 17 residues in the CDR3. Germline assignment: CDR1 SNHLY and CDR2 FYNNEI. The receptor was derived from an adult woman with stable Graves' hyperthyroidism. The chain has TRBV2 and TRBJ2-6; the D is unclear. Sequencing was carried out using peripheral blood. CDR3 in DNA: TGTGCCAGCGTGCCGTTGGGGTCGAGCTCTGGGGCCAACGTCCTGACTGTC. Translation gives CASVPLGSSSGANVLTV.